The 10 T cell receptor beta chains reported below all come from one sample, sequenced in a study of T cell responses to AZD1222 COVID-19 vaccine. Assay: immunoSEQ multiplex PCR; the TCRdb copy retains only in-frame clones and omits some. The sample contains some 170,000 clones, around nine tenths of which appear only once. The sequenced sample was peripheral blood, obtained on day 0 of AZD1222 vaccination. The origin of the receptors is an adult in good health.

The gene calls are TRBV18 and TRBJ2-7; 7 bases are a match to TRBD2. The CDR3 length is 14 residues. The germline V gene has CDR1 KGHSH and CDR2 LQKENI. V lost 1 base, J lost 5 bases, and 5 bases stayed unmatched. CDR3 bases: TGTGCCAGCTCACCACAGGGACTATCGCACGAGCAGTACTTC. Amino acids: CASSPQGLSHEQYF.

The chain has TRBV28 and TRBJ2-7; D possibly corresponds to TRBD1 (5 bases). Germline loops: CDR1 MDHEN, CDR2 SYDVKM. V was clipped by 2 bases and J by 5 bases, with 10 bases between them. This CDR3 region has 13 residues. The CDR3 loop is CASSLMEGDEQYF. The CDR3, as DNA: TGTGCCAGCAGTTTAATGGAAGGGGACGAGCAGTACTTC.

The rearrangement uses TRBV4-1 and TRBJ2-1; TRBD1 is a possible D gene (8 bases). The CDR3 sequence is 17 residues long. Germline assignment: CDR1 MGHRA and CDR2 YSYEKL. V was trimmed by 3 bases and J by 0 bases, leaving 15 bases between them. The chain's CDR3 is CASSQGGTGSSYNEQFF. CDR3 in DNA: TGCGCCAGCAGCCAGGGAGGGACAGGAAGCTCCTACAATGAGCAGTTCTTC.

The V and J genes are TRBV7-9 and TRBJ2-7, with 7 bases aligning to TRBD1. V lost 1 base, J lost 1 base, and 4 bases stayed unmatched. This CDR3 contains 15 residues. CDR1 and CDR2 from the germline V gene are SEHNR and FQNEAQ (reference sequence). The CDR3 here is CASSLERGQSYEQYF. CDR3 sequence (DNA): TGTGCCAGCAGCTTAGAAAGGGGGCAATCCTACGAGCAGTACTTC.

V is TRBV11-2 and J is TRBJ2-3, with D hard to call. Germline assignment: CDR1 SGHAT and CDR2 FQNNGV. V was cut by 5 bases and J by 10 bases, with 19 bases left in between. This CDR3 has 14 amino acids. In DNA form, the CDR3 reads TGTGCCAGCAGCCAGAGGTCCCCGGGTCTAGCGCAGTATTTT. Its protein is CASSQRSPGLAQYF.

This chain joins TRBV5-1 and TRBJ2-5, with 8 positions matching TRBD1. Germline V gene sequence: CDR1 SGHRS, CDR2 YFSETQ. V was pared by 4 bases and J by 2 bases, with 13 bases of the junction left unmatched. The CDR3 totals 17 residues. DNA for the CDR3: TGCGCCAGCAGCCTCGAAGCAGGGGGCAGGTGGCAAGAGACCCAGTACTTC. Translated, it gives CASSLEAGGRWQETQYF.

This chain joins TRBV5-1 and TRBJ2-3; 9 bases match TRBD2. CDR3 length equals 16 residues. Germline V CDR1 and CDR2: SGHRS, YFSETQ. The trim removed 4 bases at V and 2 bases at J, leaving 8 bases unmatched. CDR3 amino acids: CASSPGTSLLTDTQYF. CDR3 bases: TGCGCCAGCAGCCCGGGGACTAGCCTCCTCACAGATACGCAGTATTTT. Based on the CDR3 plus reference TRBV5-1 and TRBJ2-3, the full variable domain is KAGVTQTPRYLIKTRGQQVTLSCSPISGHRSVSWYQQTPGQGLQFLFEYFSETQRNKGNFPGRFSGRQFSNSRSEMNVSTLELGDSALYLCASSPGTSLLTDTQYFGPGTRLTVL.

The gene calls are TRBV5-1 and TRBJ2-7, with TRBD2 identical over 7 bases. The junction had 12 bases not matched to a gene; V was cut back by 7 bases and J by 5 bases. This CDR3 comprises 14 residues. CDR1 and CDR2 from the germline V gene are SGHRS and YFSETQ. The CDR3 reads CASAETSRGHEQYF. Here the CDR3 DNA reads TGCGCCAGCGCAGAGACTAGCCGGGGCCACGAGCAGTACTTC.

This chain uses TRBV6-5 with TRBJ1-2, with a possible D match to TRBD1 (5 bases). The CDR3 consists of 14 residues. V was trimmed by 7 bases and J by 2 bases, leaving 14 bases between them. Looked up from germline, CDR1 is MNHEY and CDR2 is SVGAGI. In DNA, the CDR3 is TGTGCCAGCACCCCGGGACGGGCGAACTATGGCTACACCTTC. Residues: CASTPGRANYGYTF.

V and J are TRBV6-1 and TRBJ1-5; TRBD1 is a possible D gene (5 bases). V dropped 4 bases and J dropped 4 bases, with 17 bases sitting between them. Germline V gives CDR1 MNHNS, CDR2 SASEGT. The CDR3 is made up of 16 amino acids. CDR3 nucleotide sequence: TGTGCCAGCAGTGGGGGGACGACAGCGCTAAATCAGCCCCAGCATTTT. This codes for CASSGGTTALNQPQHF.